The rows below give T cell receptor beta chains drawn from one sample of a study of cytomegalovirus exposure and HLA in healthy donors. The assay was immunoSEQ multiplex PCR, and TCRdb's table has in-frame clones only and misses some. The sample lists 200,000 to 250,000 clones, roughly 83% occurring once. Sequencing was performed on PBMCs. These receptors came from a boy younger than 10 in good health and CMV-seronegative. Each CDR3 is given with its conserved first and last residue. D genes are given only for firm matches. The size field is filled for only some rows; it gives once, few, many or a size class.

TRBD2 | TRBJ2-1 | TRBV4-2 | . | TGTGCCAGCAGCCCCGGACTAGCGGGAACCAATGAGCAGTTCTTC | CASSPGLAGTNEQFF
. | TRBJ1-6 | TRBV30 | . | TGTGCCTGGAGTATAACCGGGAGCTCATATTCACCCCTCCACTTT | CAWSITGSSYSPLHF
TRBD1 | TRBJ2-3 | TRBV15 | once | TGTGCCACCAGCACTTCGGACAGGGGTTGGACAGATACGCAGTATTTT | CATSTSDRGWTDTQYF
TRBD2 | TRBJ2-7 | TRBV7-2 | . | TGTGCCAGCAGCGGGGCGTCGGTCGGACTAGCGGGGTACTACGAGCAGTACTTC | CASSGASVGLAGYYEQYF
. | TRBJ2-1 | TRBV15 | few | TGTGCCACCAGCAGAGAAGGGGTGGACTACAATGAGCAGTTCTTC | CATSREGVDYNEQFF
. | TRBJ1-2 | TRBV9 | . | TGTGCCAGCAGCGGCGGGGTCTATGGCTACACCTTC | CASSGGVYGYTF
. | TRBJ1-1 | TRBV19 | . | TGTGCCAGTAGGGGACTACTCAACACTGAAGCTTTCTTT | CASRGLLNTEAFF
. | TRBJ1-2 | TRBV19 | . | TGTGCCAGTAGGTGGGCGCATGGCTACACCTTC | CASRWAHGYTF
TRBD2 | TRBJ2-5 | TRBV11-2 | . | TGTGCCAGCAGCTTAGCTCGGACTAGCGGGAGTCAAGAGACCCAGTACTTC | CASSLARTSGSQETQYF
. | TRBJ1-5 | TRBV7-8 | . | TGTGCCAGCAGCCCTCGGACAGATAGCAATCAGCCCCAGCATTTT | CASSPRTDSNQPQHF
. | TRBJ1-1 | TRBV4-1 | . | TGCGCCAGCAGCTGGATGGGGGCATTAAACACTGAAGCTTTCTTT | CASSWMGALNTEAFF
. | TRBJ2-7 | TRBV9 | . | TGTGCCAGCAGCACGACAGGAACCTCCTACGAGCAGTACTTC | CASSTTGTSYEQYF
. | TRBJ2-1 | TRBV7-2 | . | TGTGCCAGCAGCTCCCGGCAGCGGTCTCCTTACAATGAGCAGTTCTTC | CASSSRQRSPYNEQFF
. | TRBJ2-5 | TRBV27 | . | TGTGCCAGCAGTCCTGGGGGGTTCCGGGAGACCCAGTACTTC | CASSPGGFRETQYF
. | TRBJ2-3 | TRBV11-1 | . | TGTGCCAGCTCAAGTTCGGCGGAGGGCACAGATACGCAGTATTTT | CASSSSAEGTDTQYF
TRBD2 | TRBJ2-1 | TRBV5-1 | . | TGCGCCAGCAGCTTGGACTCTAGCGGGGGATCATACAATGAGCAGTTCTTC | CASSLDSSGGSYNEQFF
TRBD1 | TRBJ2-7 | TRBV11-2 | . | TGTGCCAGCAGCTGGTCCGGGACAGGAGGCGAGCAGTACTTC | CASSWSGTGGEQYF
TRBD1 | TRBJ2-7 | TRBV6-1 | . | TGTGCCAGCAGTCAAAGGGACAGGGACTACGAGCAGTACTTC | CASSQRDRDYEQYF
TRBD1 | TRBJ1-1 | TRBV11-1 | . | TGTGCCAGCAGCCCCGGCGGGAGACAGGGGAAGCCTGAAGCTTTCTTT | CASSPGGRQGKPEAFF
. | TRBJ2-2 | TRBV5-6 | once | TGTGCCAGCAGCTTGGGCCTAGCCAACACCGGGGAGCTGTTTTTT | CASSLGLANTGELFF
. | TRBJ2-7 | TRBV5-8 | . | TGTGCCAGCAGCTTGCAGGGTTCCTACGAGCAGTACTTC | CASSLQGSYEQYF
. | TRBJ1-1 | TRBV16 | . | TGTGCCAGCAGCCAACTCGGGAACACTGAAGCTTTCTTT | CASSQLGNTEAFF
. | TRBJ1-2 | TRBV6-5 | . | TGTGCCAGCAGTTATCCCGACTACTATGGCTACACCTTC | CASSYPDYYGYTF
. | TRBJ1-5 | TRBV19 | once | TGTGCCAGTAGTATCCCCTTGCACTATAGCAATCAGCCCCAGCATTTT | CASSIPLHYSNQPQHF
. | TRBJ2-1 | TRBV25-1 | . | TGTGCCAGCAGTGCCAGGACAGTCCTCTACAATGAGCAGTTCTTC | CASSARTVLYNEQFF
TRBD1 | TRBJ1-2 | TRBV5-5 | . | TGTGCCAGCAGCACACCCGGGACAGGGGTCTCCTATGGCTACACCTTC | CASSTPGTGVSYGYTF
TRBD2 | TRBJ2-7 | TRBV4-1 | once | TGCGCCAGCAGCCGAACCGGGGGGGGCGAGCAGTACTTC | CASSRTGGGEQYF
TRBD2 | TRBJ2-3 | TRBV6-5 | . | TGTGCCAGCAGAAGACTAGCGGGCACAGATACGCAGTATTTT | CASRRLAGTDTQYF
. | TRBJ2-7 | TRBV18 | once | TGTGCCAGCTCACCCGTGGACAGCGTCTACGAGCAGTACTTC | CASSPVDSVYEQYF